This T cell receptor beta chain is from a study of molecular identifiers for immune sequencing clone quantification. Findings and limits, study-wide: More than 850,000 naive cells reportedly did not prevent detection of spiked Jurkat TCR RNA from one cell. Barcodes shared by identical TCR molecules could lead to underestimated sizes of highly expanded clones.

Germline values: CDR1 MDHEN, CDR2 SYDVKM. V shed 5 bases and J shed 0 bases, with 8 bases lying between them. The CDR3 is 14 amino acids. TCRdb recomputed calls from the PCR reads with MiXCR, one row per CDR3 protein. The sample lists 100,000 or so distinct CDR3 sequences; 36% were seen once. This clonotype has at least ten counts. Its antigen is as yet unknown. Material for sequencing was naive CD8+ T cells from blood, with Jurkat cell RNA spiked in. Subset in this sample: FACS-sorted CD8+CD4-CCR7+CD45RA+ naive T cells. The chain is built from TRBV28 and TRBJ1-5; D call uncertain. The sequence was collected from a human donor in good health. Some libraries in this study had Jurkat cell RNA spiked in. The CDR3 DNA is TGTGCCAGCAGTCCCCCGGATAGCAATCAGCCCCAGCATTTT. Protein sequence: CASSPPDSNQPQHF.